A single sample is the source of the 29 T cell receptor beta chains below, sequenced in a study of blood T cell repertoires in COVID-19. The method was immunoSEQ multiplex PCR; TCRdb's version includes in-frame clones alone and lacks a portion of them. The table records approximately 260,000 clones, around four fifths of them present only once. The specimen was peripheral blood. The source is a man between 60 and 75 years old who had recovered from COVID-19.

The chain is built from TRBV4-2 and TRBJ1-2, with 7 bases identical to TRBD1. V was clipped by 3 bases and J by 8 bases; unmatched bases: 3. Germline-derived CDR1 and CDR2 are LGHNA and YNFKEQ. The CDR3 runs 12 residues. The CDR3 region has the DNA TGTGCCAGCAGCCAGACCAGGGGGGGCTACACCTTC. Protein product: CASSQTRGGYTF.

The V call is TRBV6-2 or TRBV6-3, the J call TRBJ2-7; 7 bases align to TRBD1. The V and J ends lost 6 bases and 4 bases, in that order; junction bases with no gene match: 3. The CDR3 consists of 12 residues. Germline V gene lookup returns CDR1 MNHEY and CDR2 SVGEGT. The CDR3 spells CASSLQGYEQYF. CDR3 sequence (DNA): TGTGCCAGCAGCCTACAGGGGTACGAGCAGTACTTC.

V gene TRBV7-8 combines with J gene TRBJ2-1, with 13 bases that match TRBD2. The ends lost 5 bases at V and 9 bases at J; junction bases unmatched: 7. Per germline, CDR1 SGHVS and CDR2 FQNEAQ. This CDR3 has 15 residues. Written as DNA, the CDR3 is TGTGCCAGCAGCAAGGGACTAGCGGGGAGGGGTGAGCAGTTCTTC. It encodes CASSKGLAGRGEQFF.

The rearrangement joins TRBV18 to TRBJ2-3; no firm D call. The germline gives CDR1 KGHSH, CDR2 LQKENI. This CDR3 comprises 13 residues. Trimming pared 1 base from V and 3 bases from J, leaving 5 bases between. Here the CDR3 reads CASSPRTTDTQYF. The CDR3 coding sequence is TGTGCCAGCTCACCACGTACTACAGATACGCAGTATTTT.

V gene TRBV4-1 combines with J gene TRBJ1-4; tentatively, D is TRBD1 (5 bases). V was clipped by 2 bases and J by 6 bases, with 10 bases between them. Per the germline V gene, CDR1 is MGHRA and CDR2 is YSYEKL. The CDR3 covers 14 residues. The CDR3 region has the DNA TGCGCCAGCAGCCAACAGCAGGGTCATGAAAAACTGTTTTTT. This encodes CASSQQQGHEKLFF.

CDR3 nucleotides: TGTGCCAGCAGCTTAGTCTGGGAGTCCACCGGGGAGCTGTTTTTT. It encodes CASSLVWESTGELFF. The chain employs TRBV11-2 and TRBJ2-2, with a possible D match to TRBD2 (5 bases). Germline V lookup: CDR1 SGHAT, CDR2 FQNNGV. The CDR3 has 15 residues. V was clipped by 1 base and J by 4 bases, with 10 bases between them.

The chain links TRBV14 to TRBJ1-4; possibly TRBD1 for D (6 bases). V was cut by 6 bases and J by 8 bases, with 13 bases left in between. The CDR3 sequence is 13 residues long. Germline V gene data show CDR1 as SGHDN and CDR2 as FVKESK. The chain's CDR3 is CASSRGAGEKLFF. CDR3 nucleotide sequence: TGTGCCAGCAGTCGGGGGGCTGGAGAAAAACTGTTTTTT.

This clone was seen only once. The chain couples TRBV6-4 to TRBJ2-1; 8 bases fit TRBD2. This CDR3 is built from 15 residues. V lost 8 bases, J lost 8 bases, and 14 bases stayed unmatched. CDR1 is MRHNA and CDR2 is SNTAGT in the germline V gene. CDR3 sequence reads: CASRAGLAGTDEQFF. CDR3 coding DNA: TGTGCCAGCCGAGCAGGGTTAGCGGGAACGGATGAGCAGTTCTTC.

V and J are TRBV7-2 and TRBJ2-7, with 15 bases lining up with TRBD2. CDR1 SGHTA and CDR2 FQGNSA come from the germline V gene. The J segment lost 6 bases and the V segment lost 3 bases, leaving 3 bases of the junction unmatched. This CDR3 has 15 residues. Here the CDR3 reads CASSLGTSGRSEQYF. CDR3 sequence (DNA): TGTGCCAGCAGCTTGGGGACTAGCGGGAGGAGCGAGCAGTACTTC. Supplemented by reference TRBV7-2 and TRBJ2-7, the full variable domain reads GAGVSQSPSNKVTEKGKDVELRCDPISGHTALYWYRQSLGQGLEFLIYFQGNSAPDKSGLPSDRFSAERTGGSVSTLTIQRTQQEDSAVYLCASSLGTSGRSEQYFGPGTRLTVT.

The V gene is TRBV6-5, the J gene TRBJ2-2; a weak D match, TRBD1 (6 bases). V lost 6 bases, J lost 9 bases, and 20 bases lay in between. CDR3 length: 15 amino acids. Looked up from germline, CDR1 is MNHEY and CDR2 is SVGAGI. The CDR3 loop reads CASSSGPTGRRELFF. CDR3 in DNA: TGTGCCAGCAGCTCTGGGCCGACAGGTCGCCGGGAGCTGTTTTTT.

The rearrangement joins TRBV2 to TRBJ2-3; 11 bases map to TRBD2. The CDR3 is 16 amino acids. Trimming took 1 base from V and 5 from J; bases not matched to a gene: 5. Germline values: CDR1 SNHLY, CDR2 FYNNEI. The CDR3 reads CASSEVPSGRRDTQYF. DNA of the CDR3: TGTGCCAGCAGTGAAGTCCCTAGCGGGAGGAGAGATACGCAGTATTTT.

The chain couples TRBV19 to TRBJ1-6; 9 positions match TRBD1. The germline CDR1 and CDR2 sequences are LNHDA and SQIVND (reference sequence). CDR3 length: 15 residues. The junction had 8 bases not matched to a gene; V was cut back by 5 bases and J by 9 bases. CDR3 protein: CASSATGGKASPLHF. CDR3 DNA sequence: TGTGCCAGTAGTGCAACAGGGGGCAAGGCTTCACCCCTCCACTTT.

V and J are TRBV7-9 and TRBJ2-1; 13 bases agree with TRBD2. Germline values: CDR1 SEHNR, CDR2 FQNEAQ (reference sequence). This CDR3 spans 16 amino acids. V dropped 2 bases and J dropped 9; count of bases not matched to a gene: 7. The CDR3 nucleotides read TGTGCCAGCAGCTTACTTACTAGCGGGAGGGGTGTTGAGCAGTTCTTC. Translated, it gives CASSLLTSGRGVEQFF.

The chain couples TRBV18 to TRBJ1-4, with D possibly matching TRBD1 (6 bases). Trimming took off 5 bases at V and 6 bases at J, with 16 bases between the two ends. Germline values: CDR1 KGHSH, CDR2 LQKENI. The CDR3 consists of 15 residues. The DNA of the CDR3 is TGTGCCAGCTCAACTCAGGGGATGCTCTATGAAAAACTGTTTTTT. Protein: CASSTQGMLYEKLFF.

This clone was detected ten times or more. The chain has TRBV15 and TRBJ2-6; no firm D call. This CDR3 contains 14 residues. V gave up 2 bases and J gave up 2 bases, with 4 bases separating them. Germline lookup yields CDR1 LNHNV and CDR2 YYDKDF (reference sequence). In DNA, the CDR3 is TGTGCCACCAGCAGATCCGCTGGGGCCAACGTCCTGACTTTC. Amino acids: CATSRSAGANVLTF.

This rearrangement joins TRBV6-2 or TRBV6-3 to TRBJ2-2, with 7 nucleotides matching TRBD2. CDR3 length: 17 residues. Germline loops: CDR1 MNHEY, CDR2 SVGEGT. The V and J ends lost 0 bases and 5 bases, in that order; junction bases with no gene match: 9. Here the CDR3 reads CASSYSTLRGWTGELFF. The CDR3 region has the DNA TGTGCCAGCAGTTACTCGACGCTGCGGGGGTGGACCGGGGAGCTGTTTTTT.

This clone was seen more than once but under ten times. This chain uses TRBV7-8 with TRBJ1-4, with 8 bases fitting TRBD1. The germline gives CDR1 SGHVS, CDR2 FQNEAQ. V gave up 5 bases and J gave up 5 bases; unmatched junction bases: 4. The CDR3 runs 14 residues. The CDR3 nucleotides read TGTGCCAGCAGCACCGGACAGGGAAATGAAAAACTGTTTTTT. It encodes CASSTGQGNEKLFF.

V gene TRBV27 combines with J gene TRBJ2-5, with D possibly matching TRBD2 (5 bases). Trimming stripped 5 bases from V and 3 bases from J, with 22 bases between. The germline V gene encodes CDR1 MNHEY and CDR2 SMNVEV (reference sequence). This CDR3 is built from 17 residues. CDR3 nucleotide sequence: TGTGCCAGCAGTGCCAAACCCCACCCCGGGGAAAAAGAGACCCAGTACTTC. This encodes CASSAKPHPGEKETQYF.

The chain links TRBV5-1 to TRBJ2-1, with TRBD1 identical over 10 bases. V shed 4 bases, J shed 5 bases, and the junction held 9 bases outside the gene matches. Germline CDR1 SGHRS, CDR2 YFSETQ. The CDR3 is 16 amino acids. The CDR3 DNA is TGCGCCAGCAGCCCGCTACCCGGGACAGGGGACAATGAGCAGTTCTTC. Its protein product is CASSPLPGTGDNEQFF.

The chain carries TRBV3-1 (or the pseudogene TRBV3-2) and TRBJ2-7; TRBD2 agrees at 11 bases. V shed 4 bases, J shed 6 bases, and the junction held 8 bases outside the gene matches. The CDR3 contains 15 residues. Germline V gene data show CDR1 as LGHDT and CDR2 as YNNKEL (reference sequence). CDR3 residues: CASSPGTSGFSEQYF. The CDR3 nucleotides are TGTGCCAGCAGCCCCGGGACTAGCGGTTTTTCCGAGCAGTACTTC.

The chain joins TRBV29-1 to TRBJ2-5; D possibly corresponds to TRBD1 (5 bases). V was clipped by 4 bases and J by 4 bases, with 13 bases between them. Germline V gene sequence: CDR1 SQVTM, CDR2 ANQGSEA. CDR3 length: 13 amino acids. Here the CDR3 DNA reads TGCAGCGTTGCCAACAGGCGGCCAGAGACCCAGTACTTC. Its translation: CSVANRRPETQYF.

The V and J genes are TRBV5-1 and TRBJ2-6; 7 bases align to TRBD1. Germline lookup yields CDR1 SGHRS and CDR2 YFSETQ. This CDR3 is 18 amino acids long. Trimming removed 0 bases from V and 0 bases from J; junction bases left unmatched: 6. Here the CDR3 reads CASSLAGQFSSGANVLTF. The CDR3, as DNA: TGCGCCAGCAGCTTGGCGGGACAGTTCTCCTCTGGGGCCAACGTCCTGACTTTC.

This clone was recorded only once. The chain couples TRBV3-1 (or the pseudogene TRBV3-2) to TRBJ2-2; a possible D gene is TRBD2 (6 bases). With 6 bases removed from V and 5 bases from J, the gap between germline ends came to 13 bases. Germline CDR1 and CDR2: LGHDT and YNNKEL (reference sequence). This CDR3 spans 14 amino acids. CDR3 sequence reads: CASRALGGTGELFF. The CDR3 coding sequence is TGTGCCAGCAGGGCCTTGGGAGGAACCGGGGAGCTGTTTTTT.

The CDR3 region has the DNA TGTGCCAGCAGTTACTCTTTGAGTGCAACTAATGAAAAACTGTTTTTT. Protein product: CASSYSLSATNEKLFF. The chain uses TRBV6-6 and TRBJ1-4, with D unclear. CDR1 MNHNY and CDR2 SVGAGI come from the germline V gene (reference sequence). V gave up 0 bases and J gave up 0 bases, with 8 bases separating them. The CDR3 sequence is 16 residues long.

The chain recombines TRBV4-1 with TRBJ1-4; D is unresolved. In germline, CDR1 is MGHRA, CDR2 YSYEKL. V lost 6 bases and J 6 bases, leaving 11 bases between the germline ends. There are 13 residues in the CDR3. The CDR3 sequence is CASSRESDEKLFF. The CDR3 coding sequence is TGCGCCAGCAGTCGTGAGAGCGATGAAAAACTGTTTTTT.

The rearrangement uses TRBV30 and TRBJ1-5; perhaps TRBD1 as D (5 bases). This CDR3 spans 14 amino acids. V was trimmed by 0 bases and J by 9 bases, leaving 15 bases between them. Germline V gives CDR1 GTSNPN, CDR2 SVGIG (reference sequence). The CDR3 spells CAWSVRGTVPPQHF. The DNA of the CDR3 is TGTGCCTGGAGTGTACGGGGGACTGTGCCGCCCCAGCATTTT.

The chain recombines TRBV15 with TRBJ2-3; D is possibly TRBD2 (6 bases). Germline V lookup: CDR1 LNHNV, CDR2 YYDKDF (reference sequence). The CDR3 runs 14 residues. V lost 8 bases and J 2 bases, leaving 14 bases between the germline ends. For the CDR3, the DNA is TGTGCCACCCAAGAGCCGGGAGTCACAGATACGCAGTATTTT. Translation: CATQEPGVTDTQYF.

J is TRBJ2-7 and V is TRBV5-1, with TRBD2 as a possible D gene (5 bases). There are 15 residues in the CDR3. Germline CDR1 and CDR2: SGHRS and YFSETQ. V gave up 1 base and J gave up 1 base, with 12 bases separating them. CDR3 sequence reads: CASSLWRAASYEQYF. For the CDR3, the DNA is TGCGCCAGCAGCTTGTGGCGGGCCGCGTCCTACGAGCAGTACTTC.

V gene TRBV14 combines with J gene TRBJ2-3, with 9 bases fitting TRBD2. The CDR3 totals 15 residues. The V gene's germline CDR1 is SGHDN and CDR2 FVKESK. The V gene end was trimmed by 3 bases and the J gene end by 4 bases; junction bases not matched to a gene: 5. The chain's CDR3 is CASSHRLAVADTQYF. In nucleotides, the CDR3 is TGTGCCAGCAGCCACCGACTAGCGGTTGCAGATACGCAGTATTTT.